This record looks at one TCR beta chain sequence and its context. In the original processing: By means of reference gene primer amplification, nucleated cell counts were estimated. Some clones are missing from TCRdb's copy, which holds only in-frame ones; the method was immunoSEQ multiplex PCR. V and J calls and clone size are copied from that table; D and trimming were computed from the DNA. The data show approximately 250,000 clones, with 83% seen just once and around 5.5% held by the top ten. This sample was included in a study of blood T cell repertoires in COVID-19. At the level of the study: Whether acute or convalescent, the COVID-19 samples came from the United States, Italy and Spain. Sources were T cells, B-cell-depleted T cells, or PBMCs; the material itself was cDNA or gDNA.

With 0 bases removed from V and 2 bases from J, the gap between germline ends came to 11 bases. The CDR3 covers 16 residues. Looked up from germline, CDR1 is MGHRA and CDR2 is YSYEKL. Sequencing was done on a sample of peripheral blood. The chain joins TRBV4-1 to TRBJ2-1; D is possibly TRBD2 (6 bases). This clonotype originated in a human donor in a cohort sampled during active COVID-19. CDR3: CASSQEERAAYNEQFF. CDR3 DNA sequence: TGCGCCAGCAGCCAAGAGGAGCGGGCGGCCTACAATGAGCAGTTCTTC.